The T cell receptor (beta chain) under discussion was sequenced for a study of blood T cell repertoires in COVID-19. Study-wide context: Samples of COVID-19 (acute and convalescent) were obtained from the United States, Italy and Spain.

This study enrolled people aged about 18 to 95 from about two dozen US geographic areas. Exposed study participants had met a COVID-19 case within 2 weeks before entry. This clone appeared a single time. This CDR3 comprises 13 residues. V dropped 4 bases and J dropped 8 bases, with 12 bases sitting between them. The assay was immunoSEQ multiplex PCR, and TCRdb's table has in-frame clones only and misses some. The table has approximately 250,000 clones, approximately 88% seen once. The receptor's source is a middle-aged woman who had been exposed to COVID-19. The sequenced material came from PBMCs or T cells enriched from blood (not recorded which). This sequence joins TRBV12-3 or TRBV12-4 and TRBJ2-1; possible D gene TRBD2, 6 bases. The CDR3 sequence: CASSWGGEDEQFF. The CDR3 coding sequence is TGTGCCAGCAGTTGGGGTGGGGAGGATGAGCAGTTCTTC.